Below, 20 T cell receptor beta chains from the same sample are listed, as sequenced in a study of neoadjuvant anti-PD-1 for oral cavity cancer. Some clones are missing from TCRdb's copy, which holds only in-frame ones; the method was immunoSEQ multiplex PCR. This table has 7,000 or so clones, about 70% appearing once. The sequencing used PBMCs, collected before nivolumab (anti-PD-1) treatment. Receptors were obtained from a person aged 40 to 85 with oral cavity squamous cell carcinoma.

V is TRBV5-1 and J is TRBJ1-6, with D maybe TRBD1 (6 bases). There are 16 residues in the CDR3. Germline V gene data show CDR1 as SGHRS and CDR2 as YFSETQ. Trimming shortened V by 0 bases and J by 7 bases, and 14 bases separated the two germline ends. The CDR3 region is CASSLEYMGGNSPLHF. The CDR3 DNA is TGCGCCAGCAGCTTGGAATACATGGGGGGCAATTCACCCCTCCACTTT.

This clone was counted once. V is TRBV6-1 and J is TRBJ2-2, with 10 bases that match TRBD2. V was clipped by 0 bases and J by 6 bases; unmatched bases: 1. Germline V CDR1 and CDR2: MNHNS, SASEGT. There are 15 residues in the CDR3. The CDR3 region has the DNA TGTGCCAGCAGTGAAGCAGCGGGGGGGCCCGGGGAGCTGTTTTTT. It specifies CASSEAAGGPGELFF.

This clone was recorded only once. The V gene is TRBV2, the J gene TRBJ2-1, with TRBD2 matching over 16 bases. The V gene's germline CDR1 is SNHLY and CDR2 FYNNEI. The CDR3 totals 17 residues. V gave up 4 bases and J gave up 5 bases; unmatched junction bases: 5. This CDR3 is CASSGGTSGGGNNEQFF. DNA for the CDR3: TGTGCCAGCAGTGGAGGGACTAGCGGGGGGGGAAACAATGAGCAGTTCTTC.

This clone has only a few counts. The rearrangement uses TRBV6-1 and TRBJ1-6, with D hard to call. Germline assignment: CDR1 MNHNS and CDR2 SASEGT. The V gene lost 6 bases and the J gene lost 11 bases, with 20 bases spanning the gap. The CDR3 contains 15 residues. CDR3 coding DNA: TGTGCCAGCAGCCCCATTTCTCGGGGTGGCCCACCCCTCCACTTT. Translated, it gives CASSPISRGGPPLHF.

The chain recombines TRBV6-5 with TRBJ1-2; maybe TRBD1 (6 bases). V lost 11 bases to trimming and J lost 4 bases, with 14 bases between them. The CDR3 runs 12 residues. Germline values: CDR1 MNHEY, CDR2 SVGAGI. In DNA, the CDR3 is TGTGCCTCGGGGGGGGCGGTCTATGGCTACACCTTC. Translation: CASGGAVYGYTF.

The chain employs TRBV19 and TRBJ2-5; possible D gene TRBD2, 7 bases. With 5 bases removed from V and 2 bases from J, the gap between germline ends came to 18 bases. The CDR3 spans 16 residues. Germline assignment: CDR1 LNHDA and CDR2 SQIVND (reference sequence). This chain's CDR3 is CASSRGGLPGQETQYF. The CDR3 DNA is TGTGCCAGTAGTCGCGGGGGCCTGCCAGGGCAAGAGACCCAGTACTTC.

The chain links TRBV4-3 to TRBJ1-2; 7 nucleotides match TRBD1. The CDR3 has 16 amino acids. Germline V CDR1 and CDR2: LGHNA, YSLEER. Germline trimming cut 0 bases from V and 3 bases from J; bases unmatched to any gene: 7. The DNA for the CDR3 is TGCGCCAGCAGCCAAGATGACAACAGGGGAGACTATGGCTACACCTTC. This encodes CASSQDDNRGDYGYTF.

This clone has only a few counts. The genes are TRBV18 and TRBJ2-7, with D unresolved. Germline V CDR1 and CDR2: KGHSH, LQKENI. V lost 3 bases and J 6 bases, leaving 9 bases between the germline ends. CDR3 length equals 12 residues. The CDR3: CASSPARVEQYF. The CDR3 bases are TGTGCCAGCTCACCGGCCCGCGTCGAGCAGTACTTC.

The CDR3 region has the DNA TGTGCCAGCAGCTTGACAGGGGATGGCTACACCTTC. As protein: CASSLTGDGYTF. This chain connects TRBV13 to TRBJ1-2, with 8 nucleotides matching TRBD1. The length of the CDR3 is 12 residues. J gave up 6 bases and V 3 bases, and 0 bases lay outside the gene matches. Germline CDR1 PRHDT, CDR2 FYEKMQ (reference sequence). Using reference TRBV13 and TRBJ1-2 for the parts outside the CDR3, the full variable domain is AAGVIQSPRHLIKEKRETATLKCYPIPRHDTVYWYQQGPGQDPQFLISFYEKMQSDKGSIPDRFSAQQFSDYHSELNMSSLELGDSALYFCASSLTGDGYTFGSGTRLTVV.

This clone was detected only once. The chain recombines TRBV11-3 with TRBJ2-5; TRBD1 matches 8 bases. After removal of 2 bases from V and 4 bases from J, the junction contained 6 bases not matched to a gene. CDR3 length: 15 amino acids. The V gene's germline CDR1 is SGHNT and CDR2 YENEEA. The CDR3 loop reads CASSLRQGAGETQYF. The CDR3 region has the DNA TGTGCCAGCAGCTTACGCCAGGGGGCTGGAGAGACCCAGTACTTC.

Only one count was recorded for this clone. This rearrangement joins TRBV20-1 to TRBJ2-7; D is ambiguous. CDR1 DFQATT and CDR2 SNEGSKA come from the germline V gene (reference sequence). This CDR3 spans 11 amino acids. V gave up 6 bases and J gave up 6 bases, with 12 bases separating them. CDR3 region: CSAPQLGEQYF. DNA of the CDR3: TGCAGTGCCCCCCAACTTGGCGAGCAGTACTTC.

The chain is built from TRBV2 and TRBJ1-2; 8 bases fit TRBD1. Germline loops: CDR1 SNHLY, CDR2 FYNNEI. The trim removed 5 bases at V and 2 bases at J, leaving 1 base unmatched. CDR3 length: 13 amino acids. In DNA form, the CDR3 reads TGTGCCAGCAGTTGGGACAGGAACTATGGCTACACCTTC. This gives the protein CASSWDRNYGYTF.

The CDR3 loop reads CASSHRGRDNEQFF. The DNA of the CDR3 is TGTGCCAGTAGTCACCGGGGGAGGGACAATGAGCAGTTCTTC. This chain uses TRBV19 with TRBJ2-1, with 7 bases matching TRBD2. Looked up from germline, CDR1 is LNHDA and CDR2 is SQIVND (reference sequence). The CDR3 length is 14 residues. The trim removed 5 bases at V and 5 bases at J, leaving 6 bases unmatched.

The rearrangement links TRBV27 to TRBJ1-4; the D is unclear. This CDR3 comprises 14 residues. Per the germline V gene, CDR1 is MNHEY and CDR2 is SMNVEV (reference sequence). V was trimmed by 5 bases and J by 7 bases, leaving 14 bases between them. The CDR3 spells CASSSGLSSEKLFF. In DNA, the CDR3 is TGTGCCAGCAGTAGCGGTTTGAGTAGTGAAAAACTGTTTTTT.

The genes are TRBV7-6 and TRBJ2-3; tentatively, D is TRBD1 (6 bases). The V and J ends lost 5 bases and 0 bases respectively, with 12 bases between them. Germline CDR1 reads SGHVS; CDR2 reads FNYEAQ. The CDR3 loop spans 15 amino acids. The CDR3 DNA follows: TGTGCCAGCAGCCGGACAGTCTCTAGCACAGATACGCAGTATTTT. Translated: CASSRTVSSTDTQYF.

The gene calls are TRBV18 and TRBJ1-6; 9 bases are a match to TRBD1. The ends lost 8 bases at V and 8 bases at J; junction bases unmatched: 7. Germline lookup yields CDR1 KGHSH and CDR2 LQKENI. CDR3 length equals 14 residues. DNA for the CDR3: TGTGCCAGCACGAACCGGGACAGGGATTCACCCCTCCACTTT. Translation: CASTNRDRDSPLHF.

V gene TRBV4-2 combines with J gene TRBJ1-2, with 8 bases aligning to TRBD1. Germline values: CDR1 LGHNA, CDR2 YNFKEQ. CDR3 size: 16 residues. V was clipped by 3 bases and J by 6 bases; unmatched bases: 12. CDR3 nucleotide sequence: TGTGCCAGCAGCCAGACCAGGGACAGGAGGGGGAATGGCTACACCTTC. This sequence encodes CASSQTRDRRGNGYTF.

The chain carries TRBV4-3 and TRBJ1-3, with 7 bases lining up with TRBD1. V dropped 1 base and J dropped 3; count of bases not matched to a gene: 6. CDR3 length: 16 amino acids. Germline V lookup: CDR1 LGHNA, CDR2 YSLEER. The CDR3 region has the DNA TGCGCCAGCAGCCAAGTTCGAAACAGGGGTGGAAACACCATATATTTT. Its protein product is CASSQVRNRGGNTIYF.

This clone turned up a few times. V and J are TRBV11-2 and TRBJ1-5, with unresolved D. With 0 bases removed from V and 3 bases from J, the gap between germline ends came to 3 bases. The CDR3 covers 13 residues. The V gene's germline CDR1 is SGHAT and CDR2 FQNNGV. Written as DNA, the CDR3 is TGTGCCAGCAGCTTAGAGTACAATCAGCCCCAGCATTTT. It yields the protein CASSLEYNQPQHF. Drawing the rest from reference TRBV11-2 and TRBJ1-5, the complete variable domain is EAGVAQSPRYKIIEKRQSVAFWCNPISGHATLYWYQQILGQGPKLLIQFQNNGVVDDSQLPKDRFSAERLKGVDSTLKIQPAKLEDSAVYLCASSLEYNQPQHFGDGTRLSIL.

This clone came up once. The genes are TRBV7-6 and TRBJ1-1; unclear D gene. Germline CDR1 reads SGHVS; CDR2 reads FNYEAQ. Between the trimmed V and J ends, which lost 5 bases and 6 bases, there was a span of 13 bases. CDR3 length: 13 amino acids. Here the CDR3 DNA reads TGTGCCAGCAGCCACTTACAACCCGCTGAAGCTTTCTTT. Amino acid sequence: CASSHLQPAEAFF.